This is a list of T cell receptor beta chains from one sample in a study of OX40 agonist ivuxolimab in advanced cancers. Profiled with immunoSEQ multiplex PCR; TCRdb holds only in-frame clones, not every one. The sample has around 110,000 clones, around nine tenths seen once. Sequencing was performed on CD4+ or CD8+ T cells sorted from blood, taken in a trial of the OX40 agonist ivuxolimab. The origin of the receptors is an adult with an advanced solid tumor such as melanoma, head and neck, liver or kidney cancer. Each CDR3 is given with its conserved first and last residue. The D gene is left open where the match is weak. Size is omitted from some rows. Given values are once, few, many or a class for expanded clones.

j_call: TRBJ2-3
clone_size: -
d_call: -
v_call: TRBV6-1
cdr3_nt: TGTGCCACCAAACCCGGGACAAGCACAGATACGCAGTATTTT
cdr3_aa: CATKPGTSTDTQYF

j_call: TRBJ1-6
clone_size: -
d_call: -
v_call: TRBV7-3
cdr3_nt: TGTGCCAGCAGCTTATCTAGGGGGAATTCACCCCTCCACTTT
cdr3_aa: CASSLSRGNSPLHF

j_call: TRBJ2-7
clone_size: -
d_call: TRBD1
v_call: TRBV28
cdr3_nt: TGTGCCAGCTTCCAGACAGGGAGCTCCTACGAGCAGTACTTC
cdr3_aa: CASFQTGSSYEQYF

j_call: TRBJ2-7
clone_size: -
d_call: -
v_call: TRBV5-4
cdr3_nt: TGTGCCAGCAGCTTGGCTACGCCAGGATACGAGCAGTACTTC
cdr3_aa: CASSLATPGYEQYF

j_call: TRBJ1-3
clone_size: -
d_call: -
v_call: TRBV15
cdr3_nt: TGTGCCACCAGCAGAGATAGGGGCATTGGAAACACCATATATTTT
cdr3_aa: CATSRDRGIGNTIYF

j_call: TRBJ1-2
clone_size: few
d_call: -
v_call: TRBV6-5
cdr3_nt: TGTGCCAGCAGTTACTCGAGAGTAGGGGGCTATGGCTACACCTTC
cdr3_aa: CASSYSRVGGYGYTF

j_call: TRBJ2-3
clone_size: -
d_call: -
v_call: TRBV21-1
cdr3_nt: TGTGCCAGCAGCTCAGGACTGATCCAAGATACGCAGTATTTT
cdr3_aa: CASSSGLIQDTQYF

j_call: TRBJ2-7
clone_size: few
d_call: -
v_call: TRBV19
cdr3_nt: TGTGCCTCATCGTGGGACAAGCACTACGAGCAGTACTTC
cdr3_aa: CASSWDKHYEQYF

j_call: TRBJ2-3
clone_size: -
d_call: TRBD1
v_call: TRBV5-1
cdr3_nt: TGCGCCAGCAAGCAGGGGGCTTCAGATACGCAGTATTTT
cdr3_aa: CASKQGASDTQYF

j_call: TRBJ2-2
clone_size: few
d_call: -
v_call: TRBV7-3
cdr3_nt: TGTGCCAGCAGCCCCGGAGGGTGGCAGACCGGGGAGCTGTTTTTT
cdr3_aa: CASSPGGWQTGELFF

j_call: TRBJ2-5
clone_size: once
d_call: TRBD2
v_call: TRBV9
cdr3_nt: TGTGCCAGCAGCGTAGAGGCCCCAGTGGGACTAGCGGGGGGCCCAGAGACCCAGTACTTC
cdr3_aa: CASSVEAPVGLAGGPETQYF

j_call: TRBJ2-5
clone_size: once
d_call: TRBD1
v_call: TRBV28
cdr3_nt: TGTGCCAGCAGGCCCCCTGACAGGGCCGGGACCCAGTACTTC
cdr3_aa: CASRPPDRAGTQYF

j_call: TRBJ2-5
clone_size: -
d_call: -
v_call: TRBV2
cdr3_nt: TGTGCCAGCAGTGACCTGGGCGAGACCCAGTACTTC
cdr3_aa: CASSDLGETQYF

j_call: TRBJ2-7
clone_size: -
d_call: TRBD1
v_call: TRBV6-6
cdr3_nt: TGTGCCAGCAGTGCCCCCGGGACAGGGTACTACGAGCAGTACTTC
cdr3_aa: CASSAPGTGYYEQYF

j_call: TRBJ2-7
clone_size: once
d_call: -
v_call: TRBV6-1
cdr3_nt: TGTGCCAGCAGCCAAGCCGGTTACTCCTACGAGCAGTACTTC
cdr3_aa: CASSQAGYSYEQYF

j_call: TRBJ2-5
clone_size: -
d_call: -
v_call: TRBV19
cdr3_nt: TGTGCCAGTAGTATCGGGGGCTACCGCCAAGAGACCCAGTACTTC
cdr3_aa: CASSIGGYRQETQYF

j_call: TRBJ1-4
clone_size: once
d_call: -
v_call: TRBV7-9
cdr3_nt: TGTGCCAGCAGACTGGGGGCTTCTAATGAAAAACTGTTTTTT
cdr3_aa: CASRLGASNEKLFF

j_call: TRBJ1-6
clone_size: -
d_call: TRBD1
v_call: TRBV28
cdr3_nt: TGTGCCAGCAGGGGACAGGGGATTCCCCTCCACTTT
cdr3_aa: CASRGQGIPLHF

j_call: TRBJ2-7
clone_size: -
d_call: -
v_call: TRBV18
cdr3_nt: TGTGCCAGCTCCCCTGCCGCCAACTCCTACGAGCAGTACTTC
cdr3_aa: CASSPAANSYEQYF

j_call: TRBJ1-2
clone_size: -
d_call: -
v_call: TRBV18
cdr3_nt: TGTGCCAGCTCACCCCCCGAGGTTAGAGGCTATGGCTACACCTTC
cdr3_aa: CASSPPEVRGYGYTF

j_call: TRBJ1-3
clone_size: -
d_call: -
v_call: TRBV4-3
cdr3_nt: TGCGCCAGCAGCCAAGAATTGTCACCCTCTGGAAACACCATATATTTT
cdr3_aa: CASSQELSPSGNTIYF

j_call: TRBJ2-7
clone_size: -
d_call: -
v_call: TRBV19
cdr3_nt: TGTGCCAGTAGCACGCTAAATTATAGAACAGGGAACTACGAGCAGTACTTC
cdr3_aa: CASSTLNYRTGNYEQYF

j_call: TRBJ2-7
clone_size: -
d_call: TRBD1
v_call: TRBV9
cdr3_nt: TGTGCCAGCAGCTTCGGGACAGGGGGTTCCTACGAGCAGTACTTC
cdr3_aa: CASSFGTGGSYEQYF

j_call: TRBJ2-3
clone_size: once
d_call: TRBD2
v_call: TRBV27
cdr3_nt: TGTGCCAGCAGTCTACAGCCGGGACTAGCGGGGCGGAATACGCAGTATTTT
cdr3_aa: CASSLQPGLAGRNTQYF

j_call: TRBJ1-5
clone_size: -
d_call: -
v_call: TRBV7-2
cdr3_nt: TGTGCCAGCACCCCGCATCAAGGGGGAGGCAATCAGCCCCAGCATTTT
cdr3_aa: CASTPHQGGGNQPQHF

j_call: TRBJ2-6
clone_size: -
d_call: -
v_call: TRBV5-1
cdr3_nt: TGCGCCAGCAGCCCGGGACGGAACTCTGGGGCCAACGTCCTGACTTTC
cdr3_aa: CASSPGRNSGANVLTF

j_call: TRBJ1-2
clone_size: -
d_call: -
v_call: TRBV4-1
cdr3_nt: TGCGCCAGCAGCCAAGAGCGGGGACGGTATGGCTACACCTTC
cdr3_aa: CASSQERGRYGYTF

j_call: TRBJ2-7
clone_size: -
d_call: TRBD1
v_call: TRBV2
cdr3_nt: TGTGCCAGCATTGGCAGGGGGAAGGGCAGCGAGCAGTACTTC
cdr3_aa: CASIGRGKGSEQYF

j_call: TRBJ1-6
clone_size: -
d_call: -
v_call: TRBV30
cdr3_nt: TGTGCCTGGAGTGTACGGAAAGGGAGTTCACCCCTCCACTTT
cdr3_aa: CAWSVRKGSSPLHF

j_call: TRBJ2-3
clone_size: -
d_call: -
v_call: TRBV30
cdr3_nt: TGTGCCTGGGGGGGGCCGGGGGATACGCAGTATTTT
cdr3_aa: CAWGGPGDTQYF

j_call: TRBJ2-6
clone_size: -
d_call: -
v_call: TRBV6-5
cdr3_nt: TGTGCCAGCAGCAGCCGAGGGTCCGGGGCCAACGTCCTGACTTTC
cdr3_aa: CASSSRGSGANVLTF

j_call: TRBJ2-1
clone_size: -
d_call: -
v_call: TRBV5-6
cdr3_nt: TGTGCCAGCAGGCCGGCGGGGACGTACAATGAGCAGTTCTTC
cdr3_aa: CASRPAGTYNEQFF

j_call: TRBJ1-2
clone_size: -
d_call: TRBD1
v_call: TRBV7-2
cdr3_nt: TGTGCCAGCAGCCTAACCGGGACAGGGGGCTATGGCTACACCTTC
cdr3_aa: CASSLTGTGGYGYTF

j_call: TRBJ1-2
clone_size: -
d_call: TRBD1
v_call: TRBV30
cdr3_nt: TGTGCCTGGAGCGAGAACAGGGGGCGAGGGGGCTACACCTTC
cdr3_aa: CAWSENRGRGGYTF

j_call: TRBJ2-7
clone_size: -
d_call: -
v_call: TRBV28
cdr3_nt: TGTGCCAGCAGGGACAGCCTTGCGGGGAGGGAGCAGTACTTC
cdr3_aa: CASRDSLAGREQYF

j_call: TRBJ2-6
clone_size: -
d_call: -
v_call: TRBV27
cdr3_nt: TGTGCCAGCAGTTTATCTAGGGCAGTTGGGGCCAACGTCCTGACTTTC
cdr3_aa: CASSLSRAVGANVLTF

j_call: TRBJ1-1
clone_size: -
d_call: TRBD1
v_call: TRBV9
cdr3_nt: TGTGCCAGCAGCCCAGAAGTGGACAGGGGTAAAGCTTTCTTT
cdr3_aa: CASSPEVDRGKAFF

j_call: TRBJ2-3
clone_size: -
d_call: TRBD2
v_call: TRBV29-1
cdr3_nt: TGCAGCGTTGCGCCTAGCGGACTCACCACAGATACGCAGTATTTT
cdr3_aa: CSVAPSGLTTDTQYF

j_call: TRBJ1-2
clone_size: -
d_call: -
v_call: TRBV5-3
cdr3_nt: TGTGCCAGCAGCACAGATCGAGGTCCCTATGGCTACACCTTC
cdr3_aa: CASSTDRGPYGYTF

j_call: TRBJ2-3
clone_size: -
d_call: -
v_call: TRBV7-3
cdr3_nt: TGTGCCAGCAGCTTAATGCTTAGCACAGATACGCAGTATTTT
cdr3_aa: CASSLMLSTDTQYF

j_call: TRBJ2-4
clone_size: -
d_call: -
v_call: TRBV28
cdr3_nt: TGTGCCAGCAGTTCAGGGTATAGCAAAAACATTCAGTACTTC
cdr3_aa: CASSSGYSKNIQYF

j_call: TRBJ2-7
clone_size: -
d_call: -
v_call: TRBV28
cdr3_nt: TGTGCCAGCAGTTTATTGGGGACACAGCAGTACTTC
cdr3_aa: CASSLLGTQQYF

j_call: TRBJ1-1
clone_size: once
d_call: TRBD1
v_call: TRBV28
cdr3_nt: TGTGCCAGCAGTTTGGGGACAGGGGGGACTGAAGCTTTCTTT
cdr3_aa: CASSLGTGGTEAFF

j_call: TRBJ2-5
clone_size: -
d_call: -
v_call: TRBV7-2
cdr3_nt: TGTGCCAGCAGCTTAGCGGGGGGGCGGGAGACCCAGTACTTC
cdr3_aa: CASSLAGGRETQYF

j_call: TRBJ1-3
clone_size: -
d_call: -
v_call: TRBV7-2
cdr3_nt: TGTGCCAGCAGCCCTCGCAATGGAAACACCATATATTTT
cdr3_aa: CASSPRNGNTIYF

j_call: TRBJ2-5
clone_size: -
d_call: TRBD1
v_call: TRBV6-6
cdr3_nt: TGTGCCTCTTGCCGAGGACAGGTATCAGAGACCCAGTACTTC
cdr3_aa: CASCRGQVSETQYF

j_call: TRBJ2-7
clone_size: -
d_call: -
v_call: TRBV6-5
cdr3_nt: TGTGCCAGCAGGATCAGGAGGACGGATCTCGAGCAGTACTTC
cdr3_aa: CASRIRRTDLEQYF

j_call: TRBJ2-7
clone_size: few
d_call: -
v_call: TRBV6-5
cdr3_nt: TGTGCCAGCAAATTCGCCAGGGCCACCTACGAGCAGTACTTC
cdr3_aa: CASKFARATYEQYF

j_call: TRBJ2-3
clone_size: -
d_call: -
v_call: TRBV5-1
cdr3_nt: TGCGCCAGCAGCTCGTTCGCTAGCACAGATACGCAGTATTTT
cdr3_aa: CASSSFASTDTQYF

j_call: TRBJ2-5
clone_size: -
d_call: -
v_call: TRBV18
cdr3_nt: TGTGCCAGCTCACCGTTCCAGGGCTTCCAAGAGACCCAGTACTTC
cdr3_aa: CASSPFQGFQETQYF

j_call: TRBJ2-1
clone_size: -
d_call: -
v_call: TRBV4-2
cdr3_nt: TGTGCCAGCAGCCAAGAACTCCAGGAACAGTTCTTC
cdr3_aa: CASSQELQEQFF

j_call: TRBJ1-4
clone_size: -
d_call: -
v_call: TRBV23-1
cdr3_nt: TGCGCCAGCAGTCGGAATGAAAAACTGTTTTTT
cdr3_aa: CASSRNEKLFF

j_call: TRBJ2-2
clone_size: -
d_call: -
v_call: TRBV5-1
cdr3_nt: TGCGCCAGCAGCTTAACATGGGTTACCGGGGAGCTGTTTTTT
cdr3_aa: CASSLTWVTGELFF

j_call: TRBJ2-1
clone_size: -
d_call: TRBD1
v_call: TRBV5-1
cdr3_nt: TGCGCCAGCGGACAGGGTTCGTCCTACAATGAGCAGTTCTTC
cdr3_aa: CASGQGSSYNEQFF

j_call: TRBJ2-7
clone_size: -
d_call: TRBD1
v_call: TRBV6-6
cdr3_nt: TGTGCCAGCAGTTACTCTGGGACAGGGAGAGACGAGCAGTACTTC
cdr3_aa: CASSYSGTGRDEQYF